This T cell receptor beta chain was sequenced during a study of cytomegalovirus exposure and HLA in healthy donors. Study-wide points: The study designated about 160 TCR beta chains cytomegalovirus-associated.

The CDR3 spans 15 residues. V lost 6 bases to trimming and J lost 2 bases; unmatched junction nucleotides: 7. The V gene's germline CDR1 is SNHLY and CDR2 FYNNEI. Turning to this clone: Its cognate antigen is unknown.

Researchers ran the PCR with 60 Vbeta and 13 Jbeta primers. The assay was immunoSEQ multiplex PCR, and TCRdb's table has in-frame clones only and misses some. The sample consists of 150,000 to 200,000 clones, 75% of them appearing once. V gene TRBV2 combines with J gene TRBJ2-7, with 10 nucleotides matching TRBD1. This sequence originates from a woman in her fifties or sixties in good health and CMV-seropositive. Sequenced input: PBMCs. The DNA for the CDR3 is TGTGCCAGCAGCCCCCGGACAGGGGGTCCCTACGAGCAGTACTTC. Translation: CASSPRTGGPYEQYF. Full variable domain (outside the CDR3, taken from reference TRBV2 and TRBJ2-7): EPEVTQTPSHQVTQMGQEVILRCVPISNHLYFYWYRQILGQKVEFLVSFYNNEISEKSEIFDDQFSVERPDGSNFTLKIRSTKLEDSAMYFCASSPRTGGPYEQYFGPGTRLTVT.